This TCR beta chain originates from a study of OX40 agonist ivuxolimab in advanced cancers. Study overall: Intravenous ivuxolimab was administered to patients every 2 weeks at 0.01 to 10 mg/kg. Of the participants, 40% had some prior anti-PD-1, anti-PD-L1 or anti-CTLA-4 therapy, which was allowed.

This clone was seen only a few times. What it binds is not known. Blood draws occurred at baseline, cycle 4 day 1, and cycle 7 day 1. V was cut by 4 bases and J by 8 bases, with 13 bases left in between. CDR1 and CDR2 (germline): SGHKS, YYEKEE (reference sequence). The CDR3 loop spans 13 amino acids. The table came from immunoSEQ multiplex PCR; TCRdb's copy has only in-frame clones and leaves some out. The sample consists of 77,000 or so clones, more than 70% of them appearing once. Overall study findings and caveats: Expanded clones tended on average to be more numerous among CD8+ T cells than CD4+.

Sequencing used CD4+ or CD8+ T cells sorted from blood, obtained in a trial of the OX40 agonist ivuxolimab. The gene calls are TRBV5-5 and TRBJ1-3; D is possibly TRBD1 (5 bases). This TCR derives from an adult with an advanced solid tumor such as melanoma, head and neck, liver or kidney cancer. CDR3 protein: CASSPGPLDTIYF. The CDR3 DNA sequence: TGTGCCAGCAGCCCGGGACCTCTAGACACCATATATTTT. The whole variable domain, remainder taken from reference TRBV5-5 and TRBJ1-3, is DAGVTQSPTHLIKTRGQQVTLRCSPISGHKSVSWYQQVLGQGPQFIFQYYEKEERGRGNFPDRFSARQFPNYSSELNVNALLLGDSALYLCASSPGPLDTIYFGEGSWLTVV.